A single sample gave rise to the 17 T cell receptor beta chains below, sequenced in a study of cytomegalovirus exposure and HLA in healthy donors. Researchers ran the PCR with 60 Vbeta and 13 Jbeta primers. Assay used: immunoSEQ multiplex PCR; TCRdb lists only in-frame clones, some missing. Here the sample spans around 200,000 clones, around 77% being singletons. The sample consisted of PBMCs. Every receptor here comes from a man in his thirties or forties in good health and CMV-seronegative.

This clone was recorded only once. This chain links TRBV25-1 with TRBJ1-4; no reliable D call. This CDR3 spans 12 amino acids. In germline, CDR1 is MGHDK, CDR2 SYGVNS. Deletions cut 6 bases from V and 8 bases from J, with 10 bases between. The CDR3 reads CASRGSVEKLFF. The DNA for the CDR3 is TGTGCCAGCAGGGGGAGTGTGGAAAAACTGTTTTTT.

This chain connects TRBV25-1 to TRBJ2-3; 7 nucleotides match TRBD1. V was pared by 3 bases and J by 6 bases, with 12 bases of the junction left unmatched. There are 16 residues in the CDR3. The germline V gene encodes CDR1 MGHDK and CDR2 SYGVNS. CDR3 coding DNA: TGTGCCAGCAGTGACAGTGGCAGGGGGTCAAGTGATACGCAGTATTTT. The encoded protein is CASSDSGRGSSDTQYF. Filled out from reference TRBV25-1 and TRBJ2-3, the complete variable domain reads EADIYQTPRYLVIGTGKKITLECSQTMGHDKMYWYQQDPGMELHLIHYSYGVNSTEKGDLSSESTVSRIRTEHFPLTLESARPSHTSQYLCASSDSGRGSSDTQYFGPGTRLTVL.

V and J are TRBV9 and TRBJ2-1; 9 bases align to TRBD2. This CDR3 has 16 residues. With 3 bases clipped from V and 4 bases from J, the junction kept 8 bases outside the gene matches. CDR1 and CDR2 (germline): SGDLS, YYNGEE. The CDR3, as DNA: TGTGCCAGCAGCGAACGAAGCGGGAGGCCATACAATGAGCAGTTCTTC. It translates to CASSERSGRPYNEQFF.

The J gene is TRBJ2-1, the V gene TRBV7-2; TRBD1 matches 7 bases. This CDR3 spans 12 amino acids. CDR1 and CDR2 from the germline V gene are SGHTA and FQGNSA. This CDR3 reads CARQGSYNEQFF. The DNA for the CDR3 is TGTGCGCGACAGGGCTCCTACAATGAGCAGTTCTTC.

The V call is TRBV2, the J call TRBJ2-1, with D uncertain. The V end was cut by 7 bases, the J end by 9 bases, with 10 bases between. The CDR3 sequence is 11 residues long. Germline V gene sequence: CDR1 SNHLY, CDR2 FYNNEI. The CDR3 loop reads CASTISVEQFF. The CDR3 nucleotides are TGTGCCAGCACTATCTCCGTTGAGCAGTTCTTC. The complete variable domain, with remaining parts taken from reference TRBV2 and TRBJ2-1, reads EPEVTQTPSHQVTQMGQEVILRCVPISNHLYFYWYRQILGQKVEFLVSFYNNEISEKSEIFDDQFSVERPDGSNFTLKIRSTKLEDSAMYFCASTISVEQFFGPGTRLTVL.

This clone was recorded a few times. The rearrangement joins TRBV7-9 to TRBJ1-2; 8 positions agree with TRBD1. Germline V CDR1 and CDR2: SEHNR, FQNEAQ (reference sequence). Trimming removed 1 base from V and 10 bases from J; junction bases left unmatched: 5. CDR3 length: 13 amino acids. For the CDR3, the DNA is TGTGCCAGCAGCTTAGAGGCAGGGGGCGTCTACACCTTC. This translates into CASSLEAGGVYTF. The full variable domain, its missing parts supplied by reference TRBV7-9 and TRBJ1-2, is DTGVSQNPRHKITKRGQNVTFRCDPISEHNRLYWYRQTLGQGPEFLTYFQNEAQLEKSRLLSDRFSAERPKGSFSTLEIQRTEQGDSAMYLCASSLEAGGVYTFGSGTRLTVV.

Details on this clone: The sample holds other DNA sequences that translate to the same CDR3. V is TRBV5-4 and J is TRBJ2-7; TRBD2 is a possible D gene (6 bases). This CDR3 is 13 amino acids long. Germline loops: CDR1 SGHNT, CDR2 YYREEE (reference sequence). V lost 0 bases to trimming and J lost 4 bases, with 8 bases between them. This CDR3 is CASSLGGLYEQYF. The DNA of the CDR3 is TGTGCCAGCAGCTTGGGGGGACTTTACGAGCAGTACTTC.

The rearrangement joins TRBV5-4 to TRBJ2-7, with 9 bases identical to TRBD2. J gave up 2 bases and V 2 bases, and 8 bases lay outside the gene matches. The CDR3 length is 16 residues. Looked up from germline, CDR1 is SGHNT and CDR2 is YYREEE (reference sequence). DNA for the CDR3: TGTGCCAGCAGCTTTTCTCCTAGCGGGACCGCCTACGAGCAGTACTTC. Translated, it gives CASSFSPSGTAYEQYF.

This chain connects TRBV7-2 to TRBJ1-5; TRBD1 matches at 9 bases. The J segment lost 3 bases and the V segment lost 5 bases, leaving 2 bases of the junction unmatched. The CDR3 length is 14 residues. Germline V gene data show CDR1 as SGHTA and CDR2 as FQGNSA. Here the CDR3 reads CASSGQGNNQPQHF. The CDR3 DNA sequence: TGTGCCAGCAGCGGACAGGGGAACAATCAGCCCCAGCATTTT.

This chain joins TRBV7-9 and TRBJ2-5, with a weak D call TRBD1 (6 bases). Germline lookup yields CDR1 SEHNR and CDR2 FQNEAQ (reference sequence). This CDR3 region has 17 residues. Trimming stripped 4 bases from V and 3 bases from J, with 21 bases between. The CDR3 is CASSYLGQLNFEETQYF. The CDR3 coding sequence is TGTGCCAGCAGCTACCTAGGACAGCTAAATTTTGAAGAGACCCAGTACTTC.

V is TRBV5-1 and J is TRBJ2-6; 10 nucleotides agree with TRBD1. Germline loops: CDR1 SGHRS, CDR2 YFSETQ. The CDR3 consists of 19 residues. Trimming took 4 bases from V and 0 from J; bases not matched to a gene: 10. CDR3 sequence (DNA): TGCGCCAGCAGCGCCGGGACAGGGGTTATCCTCTCTGGGGCCAACGTCCTGACTTTC. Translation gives CASSAGTGVILSGANVLTF.

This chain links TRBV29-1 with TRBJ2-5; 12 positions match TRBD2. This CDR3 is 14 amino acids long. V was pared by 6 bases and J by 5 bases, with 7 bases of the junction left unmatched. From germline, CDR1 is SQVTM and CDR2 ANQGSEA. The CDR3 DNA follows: TGCAGCGTGGACGGACTAGCGGGACGGGAGACCCAGTACTTC. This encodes CSVDGLAGRETQYF.

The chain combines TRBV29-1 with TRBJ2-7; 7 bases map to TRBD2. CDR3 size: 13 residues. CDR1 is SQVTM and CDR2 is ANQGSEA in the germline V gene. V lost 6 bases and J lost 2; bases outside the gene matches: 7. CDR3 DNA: TGCAGCGTGAGGAGCGGGATCACCTACGAGCAGTACTTC. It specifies CSVRSGITYEQYF.

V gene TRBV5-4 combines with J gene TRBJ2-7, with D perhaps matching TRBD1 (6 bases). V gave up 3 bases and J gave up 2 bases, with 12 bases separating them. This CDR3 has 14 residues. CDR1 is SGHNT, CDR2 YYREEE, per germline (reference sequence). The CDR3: CASSSRDITYEQYF. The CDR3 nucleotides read TGTGCCAGCAGCTCCCGGGACATAACCTACGAGCAGTACTTC.

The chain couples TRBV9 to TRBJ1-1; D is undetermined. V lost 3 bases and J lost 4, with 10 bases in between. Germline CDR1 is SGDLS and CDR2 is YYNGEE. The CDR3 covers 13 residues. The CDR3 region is CASSATRGTEAFF. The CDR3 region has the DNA TGTGCCAGCAGCGCCACGCGGGGCACTGAAGCTTTCTTT.

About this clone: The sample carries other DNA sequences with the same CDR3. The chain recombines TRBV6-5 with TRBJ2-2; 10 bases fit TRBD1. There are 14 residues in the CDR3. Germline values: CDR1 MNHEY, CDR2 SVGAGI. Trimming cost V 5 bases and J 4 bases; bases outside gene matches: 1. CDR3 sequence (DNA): TGTGCCAGCAGTAGGACAGGGGGCACCGGGGAGCTGTTTTTT. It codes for CASSRTGGTGELFF.

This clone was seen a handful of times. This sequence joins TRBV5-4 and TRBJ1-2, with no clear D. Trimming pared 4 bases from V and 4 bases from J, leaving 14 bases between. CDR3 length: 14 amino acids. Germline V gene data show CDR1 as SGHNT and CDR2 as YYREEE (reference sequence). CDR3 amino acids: CASSPSQELYGYTF. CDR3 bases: TGTGCCAGCAGCCCAAGTCAAGAGCTCTATGGCTACACCTTC.